A selection of T cell receptor beta chains follows, all from one sample in a study of cytomegalovirus exposure and HLA in healthy donors. The assay was immunoSEQ multiplex PCR, and TCRdb's table has in-frame clones only and misses some. The table has over 110,000 clones, 70% to 85% seen once. Sequencing used PBMCs. Receptors originate from a woman between 45 and 60 years old in good health and CMV-seropositive. Both conserved end residues are part of each CDR3. D genes are given only for firm matches. Size is omitted from some rows. Given values are once, few, many or a class for expanded clones.

.	.	TRBV5-6	TRBJ2-7	CASTIIGQGIFYEQYF	TGTGCCAGCACAATTATCGGGCAGGGGATATTCTACGAGCAGTACTTC
.	.	TRBV5-8	TRBJ1-2	CASSLLSEDYGYTF	TGTGCCAGCAGCTTGTTAAGTGAGGACTATGGCTACACCTTC
.	.	TRBV28	TRBJ1-2	CASSRGVSNYGYTF	TGTGCCAGCAGCCGGGGGGTCTCGAACTATGGCTACACCTTC
.	TRBD2	TRBV27	TRBJ2-7	CASSSNSGGFGSYEQYF	TGTGCCAGCAGCTCTAATAGCGGGGGTTTCGGGTCCTACGAGCAGTACTTC
.	.	TRBV28	TRBJ1-1	CASREGSSGNTEAFF	TGTGCCAGCCGGGAAGGGTCCTCGGGGAACACTGAAGCTTTCTTT
.	.	TRBV7-3	TRBJ2-3	CASSGYGYSGGLTDTQYF	TGTGCCAGCAGCGGGTATGGGTACAGCGGCGGACTCACAGATACGCAGTATTTT
once	.	TRBV5-1	TRBJ2-1	CASSQGYNEQFF	TGCGCCAGCAGCCAGGGTTATAATGAGCAGTTCTTC
.	.	TRBV9	TRBJ1-1	CASSGEMLAEAFF	TGTGCCAGCAGCGGTGAGATGTTAGCTGAAGCTTTCTTT
.	.	TRBV29-1	TRBJ1-2	CSAMNRELYTF	TGCAGCGCCATGAACAGGGAGTTGTACACCTTC
.	.	TRBV27	TRBJ2-1	CASSLVTAYNEQFF	TGTGCCAGCAGTTTAGTGACAGCCTACAATGAGCAGTTCTTC
.	.	TRBV18	TRBJ2-7	CASSPNRVKYEQYF	TGTGCCAGCTCACCAAACAGAGTTAAGTACGAGCAGTACTTC
.	TRBD2	TRBV5-5	TRBJ2-3	CASSSGTSGRIDTQYF	TGTGCCAGCAGCTCGGGGACTAGCGGGAGAATAGATACGCAGTATTTT
few	.	TRBV10-2	TRBJ2-7	CASSTGPRSYEQYF	TGCGCCAGCAGCACGGGTCCTCGGAGCTACGAGCAGTACTTC
.	.	TRBV5-1	TRBJ1-1	CASSLGGGTGASEAFF	TGCGCCAGCAGCTTGGGGGGGGGTACGGGGGCTTCTGAAGCTTTCTTT
.	.	TRBV21-1	TRBJ1-2	CASRRGTGHLGYTF	TGTGCCAGCAGACGCGGGACAGGACATCTTGGCTACACCTTC
.	.	TRBV5-6	TRBJ2-2	CASSFGRDVTGELFF	TGTGCCAGCAGCTTTGGCAGGGATGTCACCGGGGAGCTGTTTTTT
.	.	TRBV7-9	TRBJ1-4	CASSKQGYANEKLFF	TGTGCCAGCAGCAAACAGGGCTACGCTAATGAAAAACTGTTTTTT
.	.	TRBV15	TRBJ2-7	CATSRDLDSVYEQYF	TGTGCCACCAGCAGAGATCTGGACAGCGTCTACGAGCAGTACTTC
.	.	TRBV10-3	TRBJ1-3	CAISEQVGTSGNTIYF	TGTGCCATCAGTGAGCAGGTTGGGACTTCTGGAAACACCATATATTTT
.	TRBD1	TRBV6-5	TRBJ1-1	CASSLTGGQTEAFF	TGTGCCAGCAGTTTAACAGGGGGCCAAACTGAAGCTTTCTTT
.	TRBD1	TRBV5-4	TRBJ2-2	CASSSRQGADTGELFF	TGTGCCAGCAGCTCCCGACAGGGGGCGGACACCGGGGAGCTGTTTTTT
.	TRBD2	TRBV11-3	TRBJ2-2	CASSLRSGVGELFF	TGTGCCAGCAGCTTACGAAGCGGGGTCGGGGAGCTGTTTTTT
few	.	TRBV4-1	TRBJ2-7	CASSQGTLSYEQYF	TGCGCCAGCAGCCAAGGGACACTATCCTACGAGCAGTACTTC
.	.	TRBV7-2	TRBJ1-3	CASSLYRNTIYF	TGTGCCAGCAGCTTATATAGAAACACCATATATTTT
.	TRBD1	TRBV19	TRBJ1-2	CASSLRQGVYGYTF	TGTGCCAGTAGTCTGAGACAGGGGGTCTATGGCTACACCTTC
few	.	TRBV6-6	TRBJ1-3	CASSTGNTIYF	TGTGCCAGCAGTACAGGGAACACCATATATTTT
.	.	TRBV11-2	TRBJ1-4	CASSFGTGINEKLFF	TGTGCCAGCAGCTTCGGAACGGGGATTAATGAAAAACTGTTTTTT
.	.	TRBV5-1	TRBJ1-5	CASSLDGNQPQHF	TGCGCCAGCAGCTTGGACGGGAATCAGCCCCAGCATTTT
.	.	TRBV28	TRBJ2-3	CASSPLRTGDRDTQYF	TGTGCCAGCAGTCCTCTCCGAACGGGGGATCGGGATACGCAGTATTTT
.	TRBD1	TRBV5-4	TRBJ1-3	CASSSRQGSGNTIYF	TGTGCCAGCAGCTCCAGACAGGGCTCTGGAAACACCATATATTTT
once	.	TRBV7-2	TRBJ1-2	CASSPEAGYGYGYTF	TGTGCCAGCAGCCCCGAGGCAGGGTATGGCTATGGCTACACCTTC
few	.	TRBV10-3	TRBJ1-1	CAISEAGGEYTEAFF	TGTGCCATCAGTGAGGCCGGGGGAGAGTACACTGAAGCTTTCTTT
.	.	TRBV10-3	TRBJ2-7	CAISDQVSYEQYF	TGTGCCATCAGTGATCAGGTTTCCTACGAGCAGTACTTC
.	.	TRBV5-1	TRBJ2-7	CASSEQDSVYEQYF	TGCGCCAGCAGCGAACAGGATTCCGTCTACGAGCAGTACTTC
.	TRBD1	TRBV6-5	TRBJ1-6	CASSSDRGRGSPLHF	TGTGCCAGCAGTTCGGACAGGGGGCGAGGTTCACCCCTCCACTTT
medium-sized	.	TRBV6-4	TRBJ1-6	CASSGQVNSPLHF	TGTGCCAGCAGTGGACAGGTTAATTCACCCCTCCACTTT
.	.	TRBV5-1	TRBJ2-5	CASSLGGGSQETQYF	TGCGCCAGCAGCTTGGGTGGGGGGTCACAAGAGACCCAGTACTTC
.	TRBD1	TRBV4-3	TRBJ1-2	CASSQVLGGNYGYTF	TGCGCCAGCAGCCAAGTCTTAGGGGGCAACTATGGCTACACCTTC
.	TRBD1	TRBV6-5	TRBJ2-5	CASRATGSETQYF	TGTGCCAGCAGAGCGACAGGGTCGGAGACCCAGTACTTC
.	.	TRBV5-1	TRBJ1-1	CASSYGVGENTEAFF	TGCGCCAGCAGCTATGGTGTAGGGGAGAACACTGAAGCTTTCTTT
.	.	TRBV7-9	TRBJ2-3	CASSFLEVLAGADTQYF	TGTGCCAGCAGCTTCCTTGAAGTACTAGCTGGCGCAGATACGCAGTATTTT
.	TRBD1	TRBV19	TRBJ1-1	CASSSRDRDKLWIGNTEAFF	TGTGCCAGTAGTAGCCGGGACAGGGATAAGTTATGGATTGGTAACACTGAAGCTTTCTTT
.	.	TRBV27	TRBJ2-7	CASSFGGEQYF	TGTGCCAGCAGTTTCGGGGGAGAGCAGTACTTC
.	TRBD1	TRBV5-1	TRBJ1-5	CASSPGTGLERNQPQHF	TGCGCCAGCAGTCCCGGGACAGGGTTGGAGCGTAATCAGCCCCAGCATTTT
.	TRBD2	TRBV4-1	TRBJ2-5	CASSQKGYNVGGQETQYF	TGCGCCAGCAGCCAAAAGGGGTATAATGTGGGGGGGCAAGAGACCCAGTACTTC
.	TRBD1	TRBV11-1	TRBJ2-7	CASSPRQGAQYEQYF	TGTGCCAGCAGCCCAAGACAGGGGGCGCAATACGAGCAGTACTTC
.	.	TRBV6-6	TRBJ2-3	CASSRDRPDTDTQYF	TGTGCCAGCAGCCGCGACAGGCCAGACACAGATACGCAGTATTTT
.	.	TRBV28	TRBJ2-7	CASRGGGGSYEQYF	TGTGCCAGCAGGGGGGGTGGGGGATCCTACGAGCAGTACTTC
.	.	TRBV6-5	TRBJ2-7	CASSYSTGHSSYEQYF	TGTGCCAGCAGTTACTCGACAGGTCATAGCTCCTACGAGCAGTACTTC
.	.	TRBV7-3	TRBJ2-7	CASSLMPPNEQYF	TGTGCCAGCAGCTTAATGCCCCCGAACGAGCAGTACTTC
.	.	TRBV2	TRBJ2-7	CASSLTEAGEYF	TGTGCCAGCAGTTTGACAGAGGCAGGGGAGTACTTC
.	.	TRBV9	TRBJ2-2	CASSFGTADTGELFF	TGTGCCAGCAGCTTCGGGACTGCGGACACCGGGGAGCTGTTTTTT